These 31 T cell receptor gamma chains came from one sample sequenced in a study of Vδ1+ human thymocytes. Regarding the study as a whole: Thymic TRG and TRD repertoires appeared highly polyclonal, with Gaussian CDR3 length distributions.

The antigens these receptors bind are not known. RNA was extracted from the cells and then reverse transcribed. CDR3 amplicons came from multiplex PCR with pooled V-gene forward and constant-region reverse primers. TCRdb re-analyzed the multiplex PCR reads via CATT. This sample has some 37,000 gamma-chain clones, with 20% found just once. Sample: Vdelta1+ gamma-delta thymocytes from the thymus. Subset indicated: FACS-sorted CD3+ TCRalphabeta- TCRVdelta1+ TCRVdelta2- thymocytes. These receptors originate from a girl under three years old who had congenital heart surgery.

The V and J genes are TRGV4 and TRGJP2. CDR1 is EGSTGY and CDR2 is YDSYTSSV in the germline V gene. This CDR3 has 17 amino acids. The junction had 14 bases not matched to a gene; V was cut back by 6 bases and J by 1 base. CDR3 residues: CATWWSRVGSSDWIKTF. Here the CDR3 DNA reads TGTGCCACCTGGTGGTCGCGGGTGGGTAGTAGTGATTGGATCAAGACGTTT.

The sample holds a few counts of this clone. Different DNA sequences within this sample yield the same CDR3. This sequence joins TRGV8 and TRGJ1 or TRGJ2. Germline trimming cut 3 bases from V and 2 bases from J; bases unmatched to any gene: 4. CDR3 length: 13 residues. The germline V gene encodes CDR1 VENAVY and CDR2 YDSYNSRV. CDR3 sequence reads: CATWDLYYYKKLF. For the CDR3, the DNA is TGTGCCACCTGGGATCTCTATTATTATAAGAAACTCTTT.

J is TRGJP2 and V is TRGV4. With V trimmed by 2 bases and J by 6 bases, 18 bases remained unmatched. This CDR3 contains 18 residues. Germline V gene sequence: CDR1 EGSTGY, CDR2 YDSYTSSV. CDR3 nucleotides: TGTGCCACCTGGGATGCCCGTAAAGGCGGGGTAGGTGATTGGATCAAGACGTTT. This translates into CATWDARKGGVGDWIKTF.

This clone was seen many times. Other DNA sequences of this sample code for an identical CDR3. The chain joins TRGV9 to TRGJ1 or TRGJ2. The CDR3 totals 11 residues. V trimming: 2 bases; J trimming: 8 bases; junction bases outside the gene matches: 3. The germline gives CDR1 GITISATS, CDR2 ISYDGTV (reference sequence). CDR3 nucleotide sequence: TGTGCCTTGTGGGAGGGTAATAAGAAACTCTTT. It codes for CALWEGNKKLF.

This clone was observed a few times. The genes are TRGV3 and TRGJ1 or TRGJ2. From germline, CDR1 is VTNTFY and CDR2 YDVSTARD (reference sequence). The CDR3 runs 14 residues. Germline trimming cut 0 bases from V and 6 bases from J; bases unmatched to any gene: 8. The chain's CDR3 is CATWDRLSGYKKLF. CDR3 DNA sequence: TGTGCCACCTGGGACAGGCTTTCAGGTTATAAGAAACTCTTT.

The V gene is TRGV2, the J gene TRGJP2. CDR1 and CDR2 from the germline V gene are EGSNGY and YDSYNSKV. The CDR3 covers 15 residues. V shed 3 bases, J shed 3 bases, and the junction held 7 bases outside the gene matches. As DNA, the CDR3 is TGTGCCACCTGGGACTGGGAGGGTAGTGATTGGATCAAGACGTTT. Translated, it gives CATWDWEGSDWIKTF.

V is TRGV9 and J is TRGJ1 or TRGJ2. J gave up 3 bases and V 5 bases, and 22 bases lay outside the gene matches. Germline CDR1 is GITISATS and CDR2 is ISYDGTV (reference sequence). CDR3 length: 18 amino acids. CDR3 protein: CALWAPSATRELYYKKLF. CDR3 in DNA: TGTGCCTTGTGGGCCCCGTCCGCGACCCGTGAGCTTTATTATAAGAAACTCTTT.

This clone was detected a few times. The chain carries TRGV9 and TRGJP1. This CDR3 region has 12 residues. V trimming: 0 bases; J trimming: 12 bases; junction bases outside the gene matches: 4. Looked up from germline, CDR1 is GITISATS and CDR2 is ISYDGTV (reference sequence). The chain's CDR3 is CALWEVLGFKIF. CDR3 in DNA: TGTGCCTTGTGGGAGGTGCTTGGGTTCAAGATATTT.

In the case of this clone: This same CDR3 is encoded by further DNA sequences in the sample. This chain uses TRGV2 with TRGJP2. The CDR3 length is 16 residues. Germline V gene lookup returns CDR1 EGSNGY and CDR2 YDSYNSKV. V was clipped by 0 bases and J by 2 bases; unmatched bases: 6. CDR3 coding DNA: TGTGCCACCTGGGACGGGCGTCGGAGTAGTGATTGGATCAAGACGTTT. Translated: CATWDGRRSSDWIKTF.

This clone was seen a handful of times. The J gene is TRGJ1 or TRGJ2, the V gene TRGV9. The CDR3 runs to 14 residues. Germline V CDR1 and CDR2: GITISATS, ISYDGTV (reference sequence). V trimming: 1 base; J trimming: 3 bases; junction bases outside the gene matches: 6. Here the CDR3 reads CALWEVTSYYKKLF. CDR3 nucleotide sequence: TGTGCCTTGTGGGAGGTCACATCTTATTATAAGAAACTCTTT.

In its sample, this clone was seen once. The rearrangement links TRGV3 to TRGJP2. CDR3 length equals 16 residues. Germline trimming cut 1 base from V and 2 bases from J; bases unmatched to any gene: 7. Germline CDR1 and CDR2: VTNTFY and YDVSTARD (reference sequence). In DNA form, the CDR3 reads TGTGCCACCTGGGACAGTCCCAAAAGTAGTGATTGGATCAAGACGTTT. Translating it yields CATWDSPKSSDWIKTF.

Sample share makes this clone medium-sized (0.01 to 0.1%). The sample contains more than one DNA sequence encoding this CDR3. This chain uses TRGV9 with TRGJ1 or TRGJ2. Germline trimming cut 1 base from V and 9 bases from J; bases unmatched to any gene: 0. Germline-derived CDR1 and CDR2 are GITISATS and ISYDGTV (reference sequence). The CDR3 contains 10 residues. The CDR3 DNA follows: TGTGCCTTGTGGGAGGTTAAGAAACTCTTT. It codes for CALWEVKKLF.

This clone was found a few times. V usage is TRGV5 and J usage is TRGJ1 or TRGJ2. CDR3 length: 15 residues. Per the germline V gene, CDR1 is VINAFY and CDR2 is YDVSNSKD. V trimming: 0 bases; J trimming: 3 bases; junction bases outside the gene matches: 8. In DNA form, the CDR3 reads TGTGCCACCTGGGACAGGCTTAGGATTTATTATAAGAAACTCTTT. The encoded protein is CATWDRLRIYYKKLF.

By frequency in the sample, this clone is medium-sized. Other nucleotide sequences in the sample specify the same CDR3. V gene TRGV4 combines with J gene TRGJ1 or TRGJ2. From germline, CDR1 is EGSTGY and CDR2 YDSYTSSV. Germline trimming cut 4 bases from V and 7 bases from J; bases unmatched to any gene: 4. This CDR3 has 11 residues. CDR3 residues: CATWDEYKKLF. For the CDR3, the DNA is TGTGCCACCTGGGACGAATATAAGAAACTCTTT.

This clone was recorded a few times. The V call is TRGV3, the J call TRGJ1 or TRGJ2. Losses at the gene ends were 0 bases for V and 13 bases for J; bases not matched to a gene: 9. Germline V gene data show CDR1 as VTNTFY and CDR2 as YDVSTARD (reference sequence). The CDR3 spans 12 residues. In DNA form, the CDR3 reads TGTGCCACCTGGGACAGGAAGATTGACAAACTCTTT. Its protein product is CATWDRKIDKLF.

This clone occurred a few times. Different DNA sequences within this sample yield the same CDR3. This rearrangement joins TRGV2 to TRGJ1 or TRGJ2. Germline V CDR1 and CDR2: EGSNGY, YDSYNSKV. V dropped 1 base and J dropped 4; count of bases not matched to a gene: 10. There are 15 residues in the CDR3. As DNA, the CDR3 is TGTGCCACCTGGGACGGTCCCCTTAGGTATTATAAGAAACTCTTT. Its translation is CATWDGPLRYYKKLF.

The chain is built from TRGV5 and TRGJ1 or TRGJ2. The CDR3 runs 13 residues. The trim removed 2 bases at V and 4 bases at J, leaving 5 bases unmatched. Germline CDR1 reads VINAFY; CDR2 reads YDVSNSKD. The DNA for the CDR3 is TGTGCCACCTGGGACACCCGATATTATAAGAAACTCTTT. Protein: CATWDTRYYKKLF.

V usage is TRGV9 and J usage is TRGJP2. The CDR3 extends over 15 amino acids. The J segment lost 6 bases and the V segment lost 0 bases, leaving 7 bases of the junction unmatched. The germline V gene has CDR1 GITISATS and CDR2 ISYDGTV (reference sequence). CDR3 loop: CALWEVHVGDWIKTF. The CDR3 coding sequence is TGTGCCTTGTGGGAGGTGCATGTGGGTGATTGGATCAAGACGTTT.

This chain joins TRGV3 and TRGJP2. CDR1 and CDR2 from the germline V gene are VTNTFY and YDVSTARD (reference sequence). This CDR3 contains 18 residues. After removal of 1 base from V and 1 base from J, the junction contained 12 bases not matched to a gene. CDR3 protein: CATWDRPSWGSSDWIKTF. CDR3 in DNA: TGTGCCACCTGGGACAGACCTTCCTGGGGTAGTAGTGATTGGATCAAGACGTTT.

This sequence joins TRGV2 and TRGJP2. The ends lost 1 base at V and 12 bases at J; junction bases unmatched: 11. This CDR3 is built from 14 residues. Per germline, CDR1 EGSNGY and CDR2 YDSYNSKV. The CDR3 region has the DNA TGTGCCACCTGGGACGGATCGGCGTTGAGGATCAAGACGTTT. Protein: CATWDGSALRIKTF.

This clone was detected a few times. The chain uses TRGV9 and TRGJ1 or TRGJ2. The CDR3 extends over 15 amino acids. The V gene's germline CDR1 is GITISATS and CDR2 ISYDGTV (reference sequence). V gave up 0 bases and J gave up 0 bases; unmatched junction bases: 5. This CDR3 is CALWEVKRNYYKKLF. The CDR3, as DNA: TGTGCCTTGTGGGAGGTGAAAAGGAATTATTATAAGAAACTCTTT.

Notes on this clone: A much bigger clone sits one base away, suggesting this may be a read error. This CDR3 is also generated by other DNA sequences in the sample. This chain connects TRGV2 to TRGJ1 or TRGJ2. The CDR3 consists of 13 residues. The V gene end was trimmed by 0 bases and the J gene end by 6 bases; junction bases not matched to a gene: 5. Germline CDR1 reads EGSNGY; CDR2 reads YDSYNSKV. CDR3 sequence reads: CATWDGPAYKKLF. DNA for the CDR3: TGTGCCACCTGGGACGGGCCTGCTTATAAGAAACTCTTT.

The table lists this clone with a few counts. Other DNA sequences within the sample encode an identical CDR3. V is TRGV3 and J is TRGJP. Germline lookup yields CDR1 VTNTFY and CDR2 YDVSTARD (reference sequence). This CDR3 comprises 17 residues. V was pared by 0 bases and J by 7 bases, with 6 bases of the junction left unmatched. CDR3 DNA sequence: TGTGCCACCTGGGACAGGCCGAGGGAGTTGGGCAAAAAAATCAAGGTATTT. Protein product: CATWDRPRELGKKIKVF.

The V call is TRGV8, the J call TRGJ1 or TRGJ2. Losses at the gene ends were 4 bases for V and 7 bases for J; bases not matched to a gene: 13. Germline CDR1 VENAVY, CDR2 YDSYNSRV. The CDR3 contains 14 residues. Written as DNA, the CDR3 is TGTGCCACCTGGGACCGCTCTTCGGGGTATAAGAAACTCTTT. Amino acid sequence: CATWDRSSGYKKLF.

A word on this clone: A far bigger clonotype differs at one base, so this is likely a read error. Distinct nucleotide sequences in the sample also encode this CDR3. The V and J genes are TRGV2 and TRGJ1 or TRGJ2. The CDR3 is 14 amino acids. Germline V lookup: CDR1 EGSNGY, CDR2 YDSYNSKV. V lost 0 bases to trimming and J lost 6 bases; unmatched junction nucleotides: 8. The CDR3 spells CATWDGPGCYKKLF. CDR3 sequence (DNA): TGTGCCACCTGGGACGGGCCGGGTTGTTATAAGAAACTCTTT.

This clone was observed a few times. This may be a read error, as it is one base from a much larger clone. The rearrangement uses TRGV9 and TRGJ1 or TRGJ2. J was trimmed by 10 bases and V by 0 bases; bases with no gene match: 6. The CDR3 contains 12 residues. CDR1 and CDR2 from the germline V gene are GITISATS and ISYDGTV (reference sequence). The CDR3 is CALWEVQYKKLF. DNA for the CDR3: TGTGCCTTGTGGGAGGTGCAGTACAAGAAACTCTTT.

Of note for this clone: A read error is possible here, since a much larger clone lies one base away. The sample contains more than one DNA sequence encoding this CDR3. V is TRGV3 and J is TRGJ1 or TRGJ2. V was clipped by 2 bases and J by 3 bases; unmatched bases: 4. Germline V gives CDR1 VTNTFY, CDR2 YDVSTARD (reference sequence). The CDR3 is 13 amino acids. The chain's CDR3 is CATWDTSYYKKLF. The CDR3 bases are TGTGCCACCTGGGACACGAGTTATTATAAGAAACTCTTT.

This clone was recorded a few times. V and J are TRGV2 and TRGJP. V lost 0 bases to trimming and J lost 9 bases; unmatched junction nucleotides: 5. The CDR3 has 16 amino acids. From germline, CDR1 is EGSNGY and CDR2 YDSYNSKV. In DNA form, the CDR3 reads TGTGCCACCTGGGACGGGCCGAGGTTGGGCAAAAAAATCAAGGTATTT. It yields the protein CATWDGPRLGKKIKVF.

The rearrangement uses TRGV3 and TRGJ1 or TRGJ2. The trim removed 3 bases at V and 5 bases at J, leaving 10 bases unmatched. This CDR3 has 14 amino acids. Germline V CDR1 and CDR2: VTNTFY, YDVSTARD (reference sequence). CDR3 DNA sequence: TGTGCCACCTGGGACGGGCCCCAGAATTATAAGAAACTCTTT. Protein sequence: CATWDGPQNYKKLF.

This chain uses TRGV2 with TRGJ1 or TRGJ2. Germline V CDR1 and CDR2: EGSNGY, YDSYNSKV. With 1 base clipped from V and 7 bases from J, the junction kept 10 bases outside the gene matches. The CDR3 has 14 residues. CDR3: CATWDGRYSYKKLF. The CDR3 DNA reads as TGTGCCACCTGGGACGGCCGGTATTCGTATAAGAAACTCTTT.

This clone was counted a few times. The chain combines TRGV5 with TRGJP. V was clipped by 6 bases and J by 6 bases; unmatched bases: 8. CDR1 and CDR2 (germline): VINAFY, YDVSNSKD. The CDR3 has 16 residues. The CDR3 nucleotides are TGTGCCACCTGGCATCTACCAGAGTTGGGCAAAAAAATCAAGGTATTT. Protein sequence: CATWHLPELGKKIKVF.